This T cell receptor beta chain was sequenced during a study of identical twins. Overall study results and limits: Twins' surplus sharing was weaker for beta out-of-frame sequences.

This clonotype was detected a few times. Its antigen is currently unknown. TCRdb reprocessed the 5' RACE reads via MiXCR and lists one record per CDR3 protein. The sample comprises hundreds of thousands of distinct CDR3 sequences, about 20% of which are singletons, and around 14% rests with the top ten. Trimming shortened V by 2 bases and J by 10 bases, and 15 bases separated the two germline ends. CDR3 length: 13 amino acids. Germline CDR1 is SGHDT and CDR2 is YYEEEE. This sample was shared with a second study, whose subject was T cells expressing NK-cell markers. That paper notes: The TCR beta repertoires originated in sorted CD3+CD56+NKG2C+, CD3+CD56+NKG2C- and CD3+CD56-NKG2C+ T cells. Within the sequenced cohort of eight donors, seven exhibited HCMV seropositivity and one was seronegative. These clonotypes also led the CD3+CD56-NKG2C+ fraction in a handful of donors.

Source material: PBMCs. The chain couples TRBV5-6 to TRBJ1-1; D gene unclear. The sequence was collected from a woman aged 18-29 years in good health. In DNA, the CDR3 is TGTGCCAGCAGCTTTTCGGAGGGTTGGGGAGCTTTCTTT. It translates to CASSFSEGWGAFF.